This T cell receptor (beta chain) was captured by sequencing in a study of early T cells in non-severe SARS-CoV-2 infection. Using its own MiXCR run on the 5' RACE reads, TCRdb lists one record per CDR3 protein. The sample has some 96,000 distinct CDR3 sequences, about 15% seen once. The CDR3 has 16 residues. The junction had 11 bases not matched to a gene; V was cut back by 5 bases and J by 4 bases. In germline, CDR1 is MDHEN, CDR2 SYDVKM. This clonotype was detected only a few times. This chain links TRBV28 with TRBJ1-5, with 7 nucleotides matching TRBD1. Sequenced input: whole blood. This TCR came from an adult who was a healthcare worker with PCR-confirmed SARS-CoV-2 infection or an uninfected control (not recorded which). The CDR3 here is CASSAYRDRPNQPQHF. The CDR3 coding sequence is TGTGCCAGCAGTGCGTACCGGGACAGACCTAATCAGCCCCAGCATTTT.